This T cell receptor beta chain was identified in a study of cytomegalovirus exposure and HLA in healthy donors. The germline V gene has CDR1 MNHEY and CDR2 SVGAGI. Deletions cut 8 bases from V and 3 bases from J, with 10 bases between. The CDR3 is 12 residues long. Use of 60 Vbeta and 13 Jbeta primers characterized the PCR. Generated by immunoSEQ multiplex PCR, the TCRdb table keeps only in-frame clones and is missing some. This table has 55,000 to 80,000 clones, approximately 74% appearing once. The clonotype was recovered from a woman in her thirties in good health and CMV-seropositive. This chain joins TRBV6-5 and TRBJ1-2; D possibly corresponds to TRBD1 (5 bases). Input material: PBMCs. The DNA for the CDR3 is TGTGCCAGCTCTGGGGGGGACTATGGCTACACCTTC. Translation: CASSGGDYGYTF.